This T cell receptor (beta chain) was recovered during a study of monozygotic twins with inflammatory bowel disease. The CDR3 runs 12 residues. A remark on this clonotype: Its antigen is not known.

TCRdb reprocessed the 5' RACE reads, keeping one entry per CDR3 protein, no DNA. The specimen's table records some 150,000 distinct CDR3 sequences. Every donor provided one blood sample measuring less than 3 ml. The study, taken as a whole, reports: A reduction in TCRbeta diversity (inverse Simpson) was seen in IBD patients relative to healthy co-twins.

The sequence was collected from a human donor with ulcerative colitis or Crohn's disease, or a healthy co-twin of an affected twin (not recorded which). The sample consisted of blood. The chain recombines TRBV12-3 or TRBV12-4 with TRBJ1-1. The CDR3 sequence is CASSLAGTEAFF.